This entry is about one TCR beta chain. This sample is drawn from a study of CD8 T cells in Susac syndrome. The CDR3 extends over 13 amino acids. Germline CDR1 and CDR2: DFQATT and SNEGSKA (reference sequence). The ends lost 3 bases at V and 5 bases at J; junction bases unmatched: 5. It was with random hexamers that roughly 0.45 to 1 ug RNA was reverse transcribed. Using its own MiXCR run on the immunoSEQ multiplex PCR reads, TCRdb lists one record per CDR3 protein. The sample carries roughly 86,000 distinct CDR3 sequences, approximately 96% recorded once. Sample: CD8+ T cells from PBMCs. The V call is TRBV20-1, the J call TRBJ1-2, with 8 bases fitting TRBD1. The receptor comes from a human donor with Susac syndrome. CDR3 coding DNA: TGCAGTGCTAGTTTTCAGGGGGCTTATGGCTACACCTTC. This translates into CSASFQGAYGYTF.